This record looks at one T cell receptor beta chain sequence and its context. The clone's antigen remains unknown. No base-level quality is on record; no much larger clone is a single base apart. This specimen comes from a study of blood T cell repertoires in COVID-19 (dated by TCRdb to about 2020). About the investigation overall: Samples from collaborators originated in the United States, Italy and Spain and spanned both the acute and convalescent phases of COVID-19. The prospective study material was composed of cDNA or gDNA derived from T cells, B-cell-depleted T cells, or PBMCs. The dataset comprised deeply sampled blood TCRbeta repertoires from subjects exposed to, actively infected with, or recovered from COVID-19. The repertoires were released in a freely available public database intended as a resource for research on the immune response to SARS-CoV-2. Samples came from the ongoing ImmuneRACE study (first 160 participants) plus 1,254 subjects from 6 global collaborators. A de-identified subject ID, COVID-19 status, age in years and sex were almost always included in the sample metadata. Where available, HLA class I and class II types were taken from metadata supplied by the sample provider and were not determined by assay-based typing. Overall study results and their limits: How much clinical and demographic metadata was included differed by source and by participant, and the metadata was provided uncurated.

CDR1 and CDR2, per the germline V gene (reference sequence), are PRHDT and FYEKMQ. The junction shows trimming of 4 bases on V and 5 bases on J, plus 14 bases between the germline ends. The CDR3 starts with the cysteine, ends with the phenylalanine, and has 14 residues. Left in the record is the CDR3 DNA by itself, 42 bases read in frame from the first base. Participants in the prospective study were enrolled through a virtual design, were aged roughly 18 to 90 years, and lived in roughly 25 United States geographic areas. In the prospective study, cohorts were assigned on the basis of participant-reported clinical history obtained from a screening survey and a study questionnaire. For ImmuneRACE Cohort 3, a participant was defined as recovered based on two consecutive negative NP/OP PCR tests, clearance by a healthcare professional, or resolution of symptoms. Mobile phlebotomists in the prospective study collected whole blood, serum and a nasopharyngeal or oropharyngeal swab from every participant. Participants in the prospective study had the option to provide additional blood draws and questionnaires over an approximately 2-month period. Before DNA extraction, blood samples from the prospective study were shipped at room temperature or frozen.

The immunoSEQ Assay, a bias-controlled multiplex PCR, was used to amplify TCRbeta CDR3 regions from genomic DNA. Per the original workflow: The number of nucleated cells in each sample was estimated by amplification of reference gene primers within the assay. To quantify the absolute abundance of each unique TCRbeta CDR3 rearrangement, sequence reads were collapsed and filtered. For each sample, productive Simpson clonality was calculated by taking the square root of Simpson's diversity index across productive rearrangements. As stored in TCRdb, this immuneACCESS dataset retains in-frame rearrangements with V and J assigned. A fraction of the clones does not appear; measured against another copy, unresolved V genes explain less than half of the discrepancy, and the remainder lacks a known reason. That table gives V, J and clone size, and the DNA gave D and trimming. The sample profile shows some 530,000 clones; about nine tenths of them were found once. The ten largest clones capture roughly 8.5% of the sample.

Sequenced sample: PBMCs or T cells enriched from blood (not recorded which). Recombination linked TRBV13 to TRBJ1-2, and perhaps TRBD1 as D gene, on 5 matching bases. This TCR was recovered from a woman aged 55-69 years who had recovered from COVID-19. The nucleotide sequence is given as TGTGCCAGCAGCTCAGGAAGGGGTGGGTATGGCTACACCTTC. The resulting protein is CASSSGRGGYGYTF.